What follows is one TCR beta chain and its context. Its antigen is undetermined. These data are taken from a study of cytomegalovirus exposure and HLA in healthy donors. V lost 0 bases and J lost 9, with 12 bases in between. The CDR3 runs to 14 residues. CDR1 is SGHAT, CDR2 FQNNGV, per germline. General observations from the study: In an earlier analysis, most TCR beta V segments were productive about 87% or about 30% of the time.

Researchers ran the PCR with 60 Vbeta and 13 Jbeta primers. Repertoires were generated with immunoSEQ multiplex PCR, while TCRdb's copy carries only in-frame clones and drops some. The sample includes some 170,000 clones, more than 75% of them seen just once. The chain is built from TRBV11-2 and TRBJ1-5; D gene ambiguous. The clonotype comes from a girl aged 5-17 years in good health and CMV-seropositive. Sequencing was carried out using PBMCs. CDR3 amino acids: CASSLEAGPSPQHF. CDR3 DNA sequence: TGTGCCAGCAGCTTAGAGGCAGGTCCTTCGCCCCAGCATTTT.